This T cell receptor beta chain stems from a study of OX40 agonist ivuxolimab in advanced cancers. Study overall: Ivuxolimab is an agonistic anti-OX40 (CD134) antibody, and patients were treated with it. Patients with hepatocellular carcinoma, melanoma, renal cell or head and neck cancer made up the dose-escalation patients. Eligibility admitted prior anti-PD-1, anti-PD-L1 or anti-CTLA-4 therapy; about 40% had some.

Assay used: immunoSEQ multiplex PCR; TCRdb lists only in-frame clones, some missing. Of about 77,000 clones listed, under 90% are singletons. The CDR3 runs to 15 residues. Looked up from germline, CDR1 is ENHRY and CDR2 is SYGVKD. V lost 0 bases, J lost 2 bases, and 10 bases lay in between. The V and J genes are TRBV10-3 and TRBJ1-1; D unresolved. This TCR came from an adult with an advanced solid tumor such as melanoma, head and neck, liver or kidney cancer. The sequenced sample was CD4+ or CD8+ T cells sorted from blood, obtained in a trial of the OX40 agonist ivuxolimab. The CDR3 bases are TGTGCCATCAGTGAGTCGAGGGAGAGAAACACTGAAGCTTTCTTT. It codes for CAISESRERNTEAFF.